This T cell receptor (beta chain) was recorded in a study of blood T cell repertoires in COVID-19. Background on the study: Acute and convalescent COVID-19 samples came from the United States, Italy and Spain. Sources were T cells, B-cell-depleted T cells, or PBMCs; the material itself was cDNA or gDNA.

The length of the CDR3 is 13 residues. Trimming removed 5 bases from V and 7 bases from J; junction bases left unmatched: 2. Germline V gene lookup returns CDR1 MNHEY and CDR2 SMNVEV (reference sequence). Original processing methods: Estimated nucleated cell counts came from reference gene primer amplification. The repertoire was sequenced with immunoSEQ multiplex PCR; TCRdb's copy has only in-frame clones and lacks some. V, J and clone size reflect that table, while D and trimming were determined from the DNA. Found here are 200,000 to 250,000 clones, around nine tenths of them singletons; the top ten hold around 6.5%.

The chain couples TRBV27 to TRBJ1-3; 10 bases match TRBD1. Sequences were obtained from peripheral blood. This clonotype was sampled from a man in his fifties or sixties who had recovered from COVID-19. The CDR3 is CASSRQGANTIYF. In nucleotides, the CDR3 is TGTGCCAGCAGTCGACAGGGGGCGAACACCATATATTTT.